A selection of T cell receptor beta chains follows, all from one sample in a study of PD-1 blockade in classical Hodgkin lymphoma. Only in-frame clones appear in the TCRdb table, and some are missing; sequencing was by immunoSEQ multiplex PCR. The sample includes tens of thousands of clones, more than 70% of them seen just once. Here the sequenced sample was peripheral blood mononuclear cells (PBMCs), taken before the fourth cycle of nivolumab. These receptor sequences come from a human donor with classical Hodgkin lymphoma. CDR3s include the opening cysteine and the closing phenylalanine or tryptophan. Each record gives: J gene, V gene, D gene, clone size, CDR3 protein, CDR3 DNA. D genes are given only for firm matches. The size field is filled for only some rows; it gives once, few, many or a size class.

>TRBJ2-1|TRBV11-2|TRBD2|.
CASSFRGLANNEQFF
TGTGCCAGCAGCTTTAGGGGACTAGCAAACAATGAGCAGTTCTTC
>TRBJ1-2|TRBV6-5|TRBD1|.
CASSYQTGDGYTF
TGTGCCAGCAGTTACCAGACAGGGGATGGCTACACCTTC
>TRBJ2-1|TRBV29-1|.|.
CSVALGGIGYNEQFF
TGCAGCGTTGCACTCGGGGGTATAGGATACAATGAGCAGTTCTTC
>TRBJ2-7|TRBV9|TRBD2|.
CASSEGTSGGWLTYEQYF
TGTGCCAGCAGCGAGGGGACTAGCGGGGGTTGGTTGACCTACGAGCAGTACTTC
>TRBJ2-7|TRBV6-5|.|.
CASRGSLSYEQYF
TGTGCCAGCAGAGGAAGCCTCTCCTACGAGCAGTACTTC
>TRBJ2-1|TRBV19|.|once
CASSIRDWSSYNEQFF
TGTGCCAGTAGTATTCGCGACTGGAGCTCCTACAATGAGCAGTTCTTC
>TRBJ2-7|TRBV18|.|.
CASSPPAGTGYEQYF
TGTGCCAGCTCACCACCGGCAGGGACGGGCTACGAGCAGTACTTC
>TRBJ2-2|TRBV7-9|TRBD1|.
CASSPGGANTGELFF
TGTGCCAGCAGCCCAGGGGGCGCGAACACCGGGGAGCTGTTTTTT
>TRBJ1-4|TRBV27|.|.
CASSYIATNEKLFF
TGTGCCAGCAGTTATATTGCAACTAATGAAAAACTGTTTTTT
>TRBJ1-2|TRBV11-3|.|.
CASSLDRGDYGYTF
TGTGCCAGCAGCTTAGATCGGGGCGACTATGGCTACACCTTC
>TRBJ1-5|TRBV19|.|.
CASSDALRGGQPQHF
TGTGCCAGTAGTGACGCCCTGAGGGGAGGACAGCCCCAGCATTTT
>TRBJ1-1|TRBV7-9|TRBD1|.
CASSPRQGNTEAFF
TGTGCCAGCAGCCCCCGACAGGGTAACACTGAAGCTTTCTTT
>TRBJ2-1|TRBV5-1|.|once
CASSLVQYNEQFF
TGCGCCAGCAGCTTGGTTCAGTACAATGAGCAGTTCTTC
>TRBJ2-3|TRBV18|TRBD1|.
CASSPGGQGPDTQYF
TGTGCCAGCTCACCGGGGGGACAGGGGCCAGATACGCAGTATTTT
>TRBJ2-6|TRBV6-1|.|.
CASSGKSSGANVLTF
TGTGCCAGCAGTGGCAAGAGCTCTGGGGCCAACGTCCTGACTTTC
>TRBJ2-3|TRBV5-4|TRBD2|once
CASSTLAGGGTDTQYF
TGTGCCAGCAGCACCTTAGCGGGGGGCGGCACAGATACGCAGTATTTT
>TRBJ1-1|TRBV9|.|.
CASSPRNGPSTEAFF
TGTGCCAGCAGCCCCCGAAACGGGCCTAGCACTGAAGCTTTCTTT
>TRBJ2-2|TRBV27|.|.
CASSLTRNTGELFF
TGTGCCAGCAGTTTAACCAGGAACACCGGGGAGCTGTTTTTT
>TRBJ1-2|TRBV10-3|.|.
CASGGGAKGGYTF
TGTGCCTCGGGAGGGGGTGCCAAAGGGGGCTACACCTTC
>TRBJ1-1|TRBV5-1|.|.
CASSSQGPEAFF
TGCGCCAGCAGCTCGCAGGGGCCTGAAGCTTTCTTT
>TRBJ1-4|TRBV19|.|.
CASSRQGNSEKLFF
TGTGCCAGTAGTCGCCAGGGGAACAGTGAAAAACTGTTTTTT
>TRBJ1-4|TRBV7-2|.|.
CASSLEGLMGEKLFF
TGTGCCAGCAGCTTAGAAGGACTAATGGGGGAAAAACTGTTTTTT
>TRBJ2-1|TRBV11-3|.|.
CASSLQGLRNNEQFF
TGTGCCAGCAGCCTCCAGGGTCTCAGAAACAATGAGCAGTTCTTC
>TRBJ1-4|TRBV10-2|.|.
CASSDGFEKLFF
TGCGCCAGCTCTGATGGTTTTGAAAAACTGTTTTTT
>TRBJ2-2|TRBV6-6|TRBD2|once
CASSYPYGGATGELFF
TGTGCCAGCAGTTACCCCTACGGGGGGGCCACCGGGGAGCTGTTTTTT